Sequencing of this TCR beta chain was carried out in a study of blood T cell repertoires in COVID-19. Overall study: COVID-19 samples collected from the United States, Italy and Spain covered acute and convalescent phases. T cells, B-cell-depleted T cells, or PBMCs provided the cDNA or gDNA that served as material.

The germline V gene has CDR1 KGHDR and CDR2 SFDVKD. The CDR3 length is 13 residues. Deletions cut 0 bases from V and 9 bases from J, with 10 bases between. In the authors' methods: Quantification of nucleated cells was approximated via reference gene primer amplification. The method was immunoSEQ multiplex PCR; TCRdb's version includes in-frame clones alone and lacks a portion of them. That table furnishes V, J and clone size, whereas the DNA furnished D and trimming. The data contain tens of thousands of clones, over 75% of them singletons. Sample: peripheral blood. The chain employs TRBV24-1 and TRBJ2-5; D uncertain. The source of this sequence is a man in his fifties with acute or convalescent COVID-19. Here the CDR3 reads CATSDLGGRPQYF. CDR3 coding DNA: TGTGCCACCAGTGATTTGGGCGGCCGCCCCCAGTACTTC.